The entry that follows covers one T cell receptor (beta chain) sequence. Its matching antigen is unknown. The data were taken from a study of CD8+ T cells in alopecia areata. Study-level points and caveats: Possibly because of HLA-related factors, TCR sharing was less clear across patients than in mice. Lesional scalp displayed greater clonality than normal scalp, most notably in alopecia totalis/universalis. Normal skin contains resident alphabeta T cells, and these are also sequenced in scalp samples.

Trimming took 4 bases from V and 0 from J; bases not matched to a gene: 15. The CDR3 is 18 amino acids. Germline CDR1 is SEHNR and CDR2 is FQNEAQ (reference sequence). Sorting from PBMCs produced CD4+ and CD8+ T cells. The sequencing template was cDNA reverse transcribed from extracted RNA. Sequencing was performed with immunoSEQ multiplex PCR; in TCRdb, only in-frame clones are kept and a portion is missing. The data contain 110,000 or so clones, 55% to 65% of them seen just once; the ten biggest clones take up around 3%. The receptor was derived from a human donor in good health. V gene TRBV7-9 combines with J gene TRBJ2-7; 7 bases fit TRBD1. Sequenced input: CD4+ T cells sorted from blood. CDR3 DNA sequence: TGTGCCAGCAGCTCAAGGGGTTCGGACAGGAGTAACTCCTACGAGCAGTACTTC. Translating it yields CASSSRGSDRSNSYEQYF.